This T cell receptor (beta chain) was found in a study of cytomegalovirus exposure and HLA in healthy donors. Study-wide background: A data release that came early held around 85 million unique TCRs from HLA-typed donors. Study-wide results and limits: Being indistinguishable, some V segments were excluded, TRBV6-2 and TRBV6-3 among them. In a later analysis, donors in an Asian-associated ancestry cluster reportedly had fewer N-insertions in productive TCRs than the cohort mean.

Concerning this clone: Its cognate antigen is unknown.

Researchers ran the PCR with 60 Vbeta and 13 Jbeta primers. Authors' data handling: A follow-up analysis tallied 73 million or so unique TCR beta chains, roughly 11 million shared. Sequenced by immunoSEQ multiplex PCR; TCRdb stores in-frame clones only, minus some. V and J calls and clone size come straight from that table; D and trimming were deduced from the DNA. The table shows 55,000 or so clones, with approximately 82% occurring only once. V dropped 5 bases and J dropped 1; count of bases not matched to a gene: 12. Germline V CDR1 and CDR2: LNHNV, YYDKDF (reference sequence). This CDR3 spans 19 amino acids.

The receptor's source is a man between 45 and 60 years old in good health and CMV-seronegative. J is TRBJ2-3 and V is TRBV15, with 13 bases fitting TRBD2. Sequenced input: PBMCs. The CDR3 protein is CATSPLAGLAGLRTDTQYF. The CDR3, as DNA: TGTGCCACCAGCCCCCTAGCGGGACTAGCGGGGCTACGCACAGATACGCAGTATTTT.